One and the same sample provided the 16 T cell receptor beta chains below, sequenced in a study of shared clonotypes between healthy human individuals. The data were produced by immunoSEQ multiplex PCR, yet TCRdb's version contains in-frame clones alone and is incomplete. The table shows about 1.1 million clones, with 78% occurring only once. The material sequenced was memory CD4+ T cells from PBMCs. Subset in this sample: CD45RA-negative fraction. These receptors were obtained from a man between 18 and 29 years old in good health. Some clones in this sample may be carry-over from other donors' samples.

The gene calls are TRBV10-2 and TRBJ1-2; D perhaps matches TRBD1 (5 bases). The germline CDR1 and CDR2 sequences are WSHSY and SAAADI. Trimming shortened V by 2 bases and J by 5 bases, and 15 bases separated the two germline ends. This CDR3 has 15 amino acids. The CDR3 is CASSEKPGTAYGYTF. CDR3 bases: TGCGCCAGCAGTGAGAAACCCGGGACTGCTTATGGCTACACCTTC.

As to this clone: The same CDR3 arises from other DNA sequences in this sample as well. The CDR3 DNA sequence: TGTGCCAGCAGTGACAGCGGTGAGACCCAGTACTTC. The encoded protein is CASSDSGETQYF. This chain joins TRBV2 and TRBJ2-5; D possibly corresponds to TRBD2 (5 bases). CDR1 SNHLY and CDR2 FYNNEI come from the germline V gene. The CDR3 length is 12 residues. The ends were cut back, 3 bases at V and 5 bases at J, with 7 bases in the middle. The entire variable domain, with the rest obtained from reference TRBV2 and TRBJ2-5, is as follows: EPEVTQTPSHQVTQMGQEVILRCVPISNHLYFYWYRQILGQKVEFLVSFYNNEISEKSEIFDDQFSVERPDGSNFTLKIRSTKLEDSAMYFCASSDSGETQYFGPGTRLLVL.

This clone was counted once. V is TRBV4-3 and J is TRBJ2-3; D is uncertain. CDR1 LGHNA and CDR2 YSLEER come from the germline V gene. The CDR3 extends over 14 amino acids. Trimming took off 1 base at V and 1 base at J, with 6 bases between the two ends. CDR3 bases: TGCGCCAGCAGCCAAGCGTGGGGCACAGATACGCAGTATTTT. It codes for CASSQAWGTDTQYF.

This chain connects TRBV10-2 to TRBJ2-4; no clear D. CDR1 WSHSY and CDR2 SAAADI come from the germline V gene. V was pared by 0 bases and J by 6 bases, with 3 bases between. The CDR3 totals 12 residues. The CDR3 DNA is TGCGCCAGCAGTGAGTCACGAAACATTCAGTACTTC. The encoded protein is CASSESRNIQYF.

The sample holds many counts of this clone. CDR3 sequence: CASSYLGQGDEQYF. The CDR3 DNA sequence: TGTGCCAGCAGTTACTTAGGACAGGGGGACGAGCAGTACTTC. V gene TRBV6-6 combines with J gene TRBJ2-7, with 10 bases aligning to TRBD1. Germline V gene data show CDR1 as MNHNY and CDR2 as SVGAGI (reference sequence). The CDR3 loop spans 14 amino acids. V dropped 1 base and J dropped 5; count of bases not matched to a gene: 2.

In DNA form, the CDR3 reads TGTGCCAGCAGCCAAGATCGGGTCTCTGGAAACACCATATATTTT. This codes for CASSQDRVSGNTIYF. The V gene is TRBV4-2, the J gene TRBJ1-3; D unresolved. The V end lost 0 bases, the J end lost 0 bases, and 6 bases lay between the germline ends. Per germline, CDR1 LGHNA and CDR2 YNFKEQ. The CDR3 covers 15 residues.

Concerning this clone itself: In the same sample, other DNA sequences code for this CDR3. The chain is built from TRBV5-1 and TRBJ2-3; D is perhaps TRBD1 (6 bases). Trimming shortened V by 0 bases and J by 2 bases, and 10 bases separated the two germline ends. This CDR3 region has 15 residues. Germline V gene lookup returns CDR1 SGHRS and CDR2 YFSETQ. DNA of the CDR3: TGCGCCAGCAGCTTGGGGCAGGGGACCACAGATACGCAGTATTTT. It specifies CASSLGQGTTDTQYF. Combining the CDR3 with reference TRBV5-1 and TRBJ2-3 gives the whole variable domain KAGVTQTPRYLIKTRGQQVTLSCSPISGHRSVSWYQQTPGQGLQFLFEYFSETQRNKGNFPGRFSGRQFSNSRSEMNVSTLELGDSALYLCASSLGQGTTDTQYFGPGTRLTVL.

The CDR3 bases are TGTGCCAGCAGTGAAGGTCCGGGAAGGCGTACTGATGAGCAGTTCTTC. Amino acids: CASSEGPGRRTDEQFF. The chain couples TRBV25-1 to TRBJ2-1; possible D gene TRBD2, 5 bases. Germline-derived CDR1 and CDR2 are MGHDK and SYGVNS. V was pared by 2 bases and J by 8 bases, with 19 bases between. The CDR3 loop spans 16 amino acids.

As concerns this clone: Other DNA sequences within the sample encode an identical CDR3. The chain joins TRBV9 to TRBJ2-5; D is unresolved. Trimming removed 0 bases from V and 1 base from J, with 7 bases in between. This CDR3 has 14 residues. The germline V gene has CDR1 SGDLS and CDR2 YYNGEE. CDR3 residues: CASSVDLGQETQYF. As DNA, the CDR3 is TGTGCCAGCAGCGTAGACTTGGGCCAAGAGACCCAGTACTTC.

CDR3 in amino acids: CASSRTSGVPNEQFF. For the CDR3, the DNA is TGCGCCAGCAGCCGGACTAGCGGGGTACCCAATGAGCAGTTCTTC. The chain uses TRBV4-1 and TRBJ2-1, with 12 bases lining up with TRBD2. The germline V gene encodes CDR1 MGHRA and CDR2 YSYEKL. This CDR3 has 15 amino acids. Unmatched junction bases numbered 4, after V lost 4 bases and J lost 6 bases.

This chain links TRBV5-4 with TRBJ2-1; a weak D match, TRBD1 (6 bases). The V gene lost 2 bases and the J gene lost 7 bases, with 13 bases spanning the gap. CDR1 SGHNT and CDR2 YYREEE come from the germline V gene (reference sequence). The CDR3 contains 14 residues. CDR3 sequence reads: CASSLKDSGNEQFF. The CDR3 DNA follows: TGTGCCAGCAGCTTAAAGGACAGTGGGAATGAGCAGTTCTTC.

V gene TRBV28 combines with J gene TRBJ2-7; D tentatively fits TRBD1 or TRBD2 (5 bases each). V lost 8 bases to trimming and J lost 2 bases, with 13 bases between them. This CDR3 comprises 13 residues. Germline CDR1 is MDHEN and CDR2 is SYDVKM. As DNA, the CDR3 is TGTGCCAGCCTCTCCCGGGGCCCCTACGAGCAGTACTTC. As protein: CASLSRGPYEQYF.

This chain connects TRBV7-8 to TRBJ2-7, with 9 bases lining up with TRBD2. The V and J ends lost 6 bases and 4 bases, in that order; junction bases with no gene match: 7. Per the germline V gene, CDR1 is SGHVS and CDR2 is FQNEAQ. This CDR3 spans 14 amino acids. The CDR3 bases are TGTGCCAGCAGAAGCTTAGCGGGAGTTTACGAGCAGTACTTC. Protein: CASRSLAGVYEQYF.

J is TRBJ2-3 and V is TRBV4-2; 8 bases are a match to TRBD2. V shed 2 bases, J shed 2 bases, and the junction held 6 bases outside the gene matches. The CDR3 has 16 residues. Per the germline V gene, CDR1 is LGHNA and CDR2 is YNFKEQ. The CDR3 is CASSQRQRELTDTQYF. CDR3 in DNA: TGTGCCAGCAGCCAACGACAGCGGGAGCTCACAGATACGCAGTATTTT.

The chain recombines TRBV30 with TRBJ2-5, with 9 bases that match TRBD1. V was pared by 2 bases and J by 8 bases, with 9 bases of the junction left unmatched. This CDR3 region has 14 residues. The germline gives CDR1 GTSNPN, CDR2 SVGIG (reference sequence). CDR3 nucleotide sequence: TGTGCCTGGAGTCCTCCCGGGACAGGGCCTACCCAGTACTTC. The encoded protein is CAWSPPGTGPTQYF.

The V gene is TRBV18, the J gene TRBJ1-5; 7 nucleotides line up with TRBD1. The CDR3 has 16 amino acids. Trimming cost V 2 bases and J 4 bases; bases outside gene matches: 8. Germline assignment: CDR1 KGHSH and CDR2 LQKENI. The CDR3 protein is CASSPNRGTDNQPQHF. CDR3 nucleotide sequence: TGTGCCAGCTCACCAAATCGAGGGACAGATAATCAGCCCCAGCATTTT.